The 5 T cell receptor beta chains in this list originate from one sample, sequenced in a study of blood T cell repertoires in COVID-19. Measured with immunoSEQ multiplex PCR; TCRdb has only the in-frame clones, and not every one. The profile shows 170,000 or so clones, roughly 88% of them singletons. Material: peripheral blood. These receptors were obtained from a middle-aged woman with COVID-19, enrolled during active disease.

The chain combines TRBV2 with TRBJ2-1, with 13 bases lining up with TRBD2. V shed 6 bases and J 7 bases; nucleotides not matched to a gene: 6. This CDR3 is built from 15 residues. Germline CDR1 is SNHLY and CDR2 is FYNNEI. DNA of the CDR3: TGTGCCAGCAGGGGCACTAGCGGGGGGGCAAATGAGCAGTTCTTC. This encodes CASRGTSGGANEQFF.

In its sample, this clone was seen once. This rearrangement joins TRBV29-1 to TRBJ2-1, with 9 bases lining up with TRBD2. The ends lost 7 bases at V and 1 base at J; junction bases unmatched: 5. Germline loops: CDR1 SQVTM, CDR2 ANQGSEA. The CDR3 is made up of 14 amino acids. The CDR3 DNA follows: TGCAGCGAGAAGACTAGCGGTTCCTACAATGAGCAGTTCTTC. This codes for CSEKTSGSYNEQFF.

The table lists this clone with a count of one. The rearrangement links TRBV28 to TRBJ1-4, with D perhaps matching TRBD1 (5 bases). CDR3 length: 14 residues. With 2 bases removed from V and 8 bases from J, the gap between germline ends came to 12 bases. Germline V CDR1 and CDR2: MDHEN, SYDVKM. CDR3 sequence (DNA): TGTGCCAGCAGTTTAGGGGGGAGACGGGAAAAACTGTTTTTT. As protein: CASSLGGRREKLFF.

The gene calls are TRBV4-1 and TRBJ2-2; D unclear. The germline CDR1 and CDR2 sequences are MGHRA and YSYEKL. Trimming took off 4 bases at V and 4 bases at J, with 4 bases between the two ends. The CDR3 length is 12 residues. CDR3 sequence reads: CASSPFTGELFF. The CDR3 bases are TGCGCCAGCAGCCCCTTCACCGGGGAGCTGTTTTTT.

This clone was seen a single time. The V call is TRBV6-1, the J call TRBJ2-1, with TRBD2 identical over 9 bases. Germline CDR1 reads MNHNS; CDR2 reads SASEGT. The CDR3 has 14 residues. Losses at the gene ends were 3 bases for V and 9 bases for J; bases not matched to a gene: 6. This CDR3 is CASSEIAGVVEQFF. The CDR3 nucleotides read TGTGCCAGCAGTGAGATAGCGGGAGTGGTTGAGCAGTTCTTC.